The source of this TCR beta chain is a study of cytomegalovirus exposure and HLA in healthy donors. On the study more broadly: There were 350 to 400 genotyped donors. Of these, about 86% fell in the genetic ancestry cluster associated with self-reported Caucasian donors. Study results and limitations: Among TCR beta chains of equal frequency, HLA-associated ones were more clonally expanded in a later analysis. Some V segments, TRBV6-2 and TRBV6-3 among them, were indistinguishable and were therefore excluded.

For this clone: Its antigen is still unknown.

Use of 60 Vbeta and 13 Jbeta primers characterized the PCR. Measured with immunoSEQ multiplex PCR; TCRdb has only the in-frame clones, and not every one. The data contain about 120,000 clones, about four fifths of them singletons. Per germline, CDR1 LNHDA and CDR2 SQIVND (reference sequence). J gave up 8 bases and V 6 bases, and 11 bases lay outside the gene matches. The CDR3 spans 14 residues. The chain has TRBV19 and TRBJ1-1; 8 nucleotides align to TRBD1. The sequence derives from a woman in her 30s in good health and CMV-seronegative. Material for sequencing was PBMCs. CDR3 sequence reads: CASRIGQGRTEAFF. CDR3 DNA sequence: TGTGCCAGTAGGATTGGACAGGGACGAACAGAAGCTTTCTTT. The full variable domain, completed using reference TRBV19 and TRBJ1-1, is DGGITQSPKYLFRKEGQNVTLSCEQNLNHDAMYWYRQDPGQGLRLIYYSQIVNDFQKGDIAEGYSVSREKKESFPLTVTSAQKNPTAFYLCASRIGQGRTEAFFGQGTRLTVV.